This T cell receptor beta chain was identified in a study of blood T cell repertoires in COVID-19. The table came from immunoSEQ multiplex PCR; TCRdb's copy has only in-frame clones and leaves some out. This sample has roughly 150,000 clones, with more than 75% found just once. The receptor was isolated from a man aged 60-69 years who had recovered from COVID-19. The sequenced sample consisted of peripheral blood.

The CDR3 DNA follows: TGTGCCAGCAGTCCCCGGGGGGCCCTATACGAGCAGTACTTC. This encodes CASSPRGALYEQYF. The chain employs TRBV28 and TRBJ2-7; possibly TRBD2 for D (7 bases). The CDR3 runs 14 residues. Germline V gene data show CDR1 as MDHEN and CDR2 as SYDVKM. V was clipped by 5 bases and J by 4 bases, with 15 bases between them.